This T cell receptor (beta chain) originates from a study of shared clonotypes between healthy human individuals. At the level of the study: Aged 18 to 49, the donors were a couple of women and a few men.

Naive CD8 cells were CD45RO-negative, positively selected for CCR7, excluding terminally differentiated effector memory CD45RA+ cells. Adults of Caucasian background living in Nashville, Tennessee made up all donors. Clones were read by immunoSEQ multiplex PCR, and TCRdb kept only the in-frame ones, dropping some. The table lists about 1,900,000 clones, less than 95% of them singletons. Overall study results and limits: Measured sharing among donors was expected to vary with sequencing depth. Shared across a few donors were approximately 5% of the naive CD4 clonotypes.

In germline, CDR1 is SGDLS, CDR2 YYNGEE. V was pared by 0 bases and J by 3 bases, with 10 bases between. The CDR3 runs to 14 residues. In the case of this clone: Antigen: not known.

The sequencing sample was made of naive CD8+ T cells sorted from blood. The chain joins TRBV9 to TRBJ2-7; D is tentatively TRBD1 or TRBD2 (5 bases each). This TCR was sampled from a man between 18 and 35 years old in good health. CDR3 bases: TGTGCCAGCAGCGTAGCAGAGGGGAACTACGAGCAGTACTTC. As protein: CASSVAEGNYEQYF.